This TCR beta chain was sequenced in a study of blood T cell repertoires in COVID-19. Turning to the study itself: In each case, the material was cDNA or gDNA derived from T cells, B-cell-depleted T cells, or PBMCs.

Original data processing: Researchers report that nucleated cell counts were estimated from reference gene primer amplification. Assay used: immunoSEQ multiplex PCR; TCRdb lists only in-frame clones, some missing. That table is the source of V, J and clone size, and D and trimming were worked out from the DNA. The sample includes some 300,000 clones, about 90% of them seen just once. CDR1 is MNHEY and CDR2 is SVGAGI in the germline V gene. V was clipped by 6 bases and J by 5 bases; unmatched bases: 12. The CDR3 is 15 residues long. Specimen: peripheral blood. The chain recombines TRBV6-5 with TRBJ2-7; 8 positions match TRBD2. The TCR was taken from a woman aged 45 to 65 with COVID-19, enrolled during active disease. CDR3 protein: CASSTIGGRLDEQYF. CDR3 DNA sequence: TGTGCCAGCAGCACAATCGGCGGGAGGCTCGACGAGCAGTACTTC.